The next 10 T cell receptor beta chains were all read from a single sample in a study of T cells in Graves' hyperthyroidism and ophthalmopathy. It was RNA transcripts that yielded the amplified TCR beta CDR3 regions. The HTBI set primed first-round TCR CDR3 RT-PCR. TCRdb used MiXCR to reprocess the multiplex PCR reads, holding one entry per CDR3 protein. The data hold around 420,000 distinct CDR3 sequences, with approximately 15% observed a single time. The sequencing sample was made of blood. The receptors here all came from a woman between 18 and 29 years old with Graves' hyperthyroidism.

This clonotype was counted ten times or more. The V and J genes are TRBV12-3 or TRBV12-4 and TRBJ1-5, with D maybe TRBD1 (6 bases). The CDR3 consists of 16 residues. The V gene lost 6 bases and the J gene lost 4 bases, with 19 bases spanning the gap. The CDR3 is CASSRGGATGNQPQHF. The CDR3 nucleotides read TGTGCCAGCAGCCGCGGGGGCGCCACAGGTAATCAGCCCCAGCATTTT.

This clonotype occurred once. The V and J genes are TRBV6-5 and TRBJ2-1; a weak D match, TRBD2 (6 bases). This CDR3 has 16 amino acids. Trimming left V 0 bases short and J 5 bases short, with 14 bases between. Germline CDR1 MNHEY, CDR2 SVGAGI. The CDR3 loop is CASSYSVVAENNEQFF. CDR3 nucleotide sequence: TGTGCCAGCAGTTACTCTGTGGTAGCGGAGAACAATGAGCAGTTCTTC.

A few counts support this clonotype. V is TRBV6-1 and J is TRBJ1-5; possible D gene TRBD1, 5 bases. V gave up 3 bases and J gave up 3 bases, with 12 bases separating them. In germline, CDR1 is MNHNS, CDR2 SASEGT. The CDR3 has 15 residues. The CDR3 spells CASSEWVRANQPQHF. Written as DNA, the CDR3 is TGTGCCAGCAGTGAGTGGGTCAGGGCCAATCAGCCCCAGCATTTT.

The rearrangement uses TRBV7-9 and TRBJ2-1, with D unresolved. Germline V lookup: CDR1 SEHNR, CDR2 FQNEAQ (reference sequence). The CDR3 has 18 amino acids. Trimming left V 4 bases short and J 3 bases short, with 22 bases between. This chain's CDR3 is CASSSMAPYSRHYNEQFF. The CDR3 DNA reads TGTGCCAGCAGCTCAATGGCCCCCTATAGCAGACACTACAATGAGCAGTTCTTC.

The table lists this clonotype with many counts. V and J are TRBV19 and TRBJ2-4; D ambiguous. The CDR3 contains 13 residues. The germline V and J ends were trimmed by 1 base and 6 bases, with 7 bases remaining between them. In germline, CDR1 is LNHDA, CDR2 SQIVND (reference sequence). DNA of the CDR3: TGTGCCAGTAGTATAGTGTGGAGAAACATTCAGTACTTC. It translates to CASSIVWRNIQYF.

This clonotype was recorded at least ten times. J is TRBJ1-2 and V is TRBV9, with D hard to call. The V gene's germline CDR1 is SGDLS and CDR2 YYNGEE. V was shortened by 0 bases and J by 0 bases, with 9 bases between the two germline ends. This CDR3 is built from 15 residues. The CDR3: CASSVDPVSNYGYTF. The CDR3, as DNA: TGTGCCAGCAGCGTAGATCCAGTCTCTAACTATGGCTACACCTTC. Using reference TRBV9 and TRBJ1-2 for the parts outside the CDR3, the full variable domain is DSGVTQTPKHLITATGQRVTLRCSPRSGDLSVYWYQQSLDQGLQFLIQYYNGEERAKGNILERFSAQQFPDLHSELNLSSLELGDSALYFCASSVDPVSNYGYTFGSGTRLTVV.

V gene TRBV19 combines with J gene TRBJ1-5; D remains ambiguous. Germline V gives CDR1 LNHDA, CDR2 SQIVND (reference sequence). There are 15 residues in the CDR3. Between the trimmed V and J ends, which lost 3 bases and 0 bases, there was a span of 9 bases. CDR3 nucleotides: TGTGCCAGTAGTATTGGACGGAGTAGCAATCAGCCCCAGCATTTT. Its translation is CASSIGRSSNQPQHF.

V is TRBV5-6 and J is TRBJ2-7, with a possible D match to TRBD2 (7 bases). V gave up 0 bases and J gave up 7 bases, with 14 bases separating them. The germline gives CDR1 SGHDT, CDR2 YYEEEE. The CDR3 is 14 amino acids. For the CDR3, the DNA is TGTGCCAGCAGCTTGGTAGGACTAGGGGGTGAGCAGTACTTC. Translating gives CASSLVGLGGEQYF.

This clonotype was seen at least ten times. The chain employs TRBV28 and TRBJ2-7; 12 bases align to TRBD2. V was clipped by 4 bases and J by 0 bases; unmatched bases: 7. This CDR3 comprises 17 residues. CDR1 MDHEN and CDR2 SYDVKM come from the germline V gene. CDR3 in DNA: TGTGCCAGCAGTTCCCCGGCGACTAGCGGGAGCTCCTACGAGCAGTACTTC. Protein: CASSSPATSGSSYEQYF.

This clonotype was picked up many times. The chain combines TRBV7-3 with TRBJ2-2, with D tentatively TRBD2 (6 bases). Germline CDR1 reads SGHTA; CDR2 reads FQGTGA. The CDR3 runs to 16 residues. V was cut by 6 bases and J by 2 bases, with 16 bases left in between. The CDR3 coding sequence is TGTGCCAGCAGTGCAAATAGCGGAATTAACACCGGGGAGCTGTTTTTT. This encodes CASSANSGINTGELFF.